One sample yielded the 18 T cell receptor beta chains listed below, sequenced in a study of CD8+ T cells in alopecia areata. Extracted RNA was reverse transcribed, and the resulting cDNA served as sequencing template. TCRdb's copy holds only in-frame clones and misses some; the assay was immunoSEQ multiplex PCR. The sample contains 150,000 or so clones, 55% of which appear only once. Sequencing was done on a sample of CD4+ T cells sorted from blood. The receptors were sampled from a human donor in good health.

In its sample, this clone was seen a few times. This chain uses TRBV29-1 with TRBJ1-3, with unresolved D. Germline loops: CDR1 SQVTM, CDR2 ANQGSEA. The CDR3 is 13 residues long. The V end was cut by 1 base, the J end by 2 bases, with 6 bases between. CDR3 bases: TGCAGCGTTGAAGGGGCTACTGGAAACACCATATATTTT. Its protein product is CSVEGATGNTIYF. Variable domain in full (rest from reference TRBV29-1 and TRBJ1-3): SAVISQKPSRDICQRGTSLTIQCQVDSQVTMMFWYRQQPGQSLTLIATANQGSEATYESGFVIDKFPISRPNLTFSTLTVSNMSPEDSSIYLCSVEGATGNTIYFGEGSWLTVV.

This clone occurred a few times. This chain connects TRBV6-5 to TRBJ1-3; D is uncertain. Germline V gives CDR1 MNHEY, CDR2 SVGAGI. The germline V and J ends were trimmed by 6 bases and 1 base, with 13 bases remaining between them. The CDR3 has 15 residues. CDR3 sequence: CASRIYQSSGNTIYF. The CDR3 DNA reads TGTGCCAGCAGAATTTACCAGTCGTCTGGAAACACCATATATTTT.

This clone was detected a few times. The rearrangement joins TRBV19 to TRBJ2-1; 8 nucleotides align to TRBD2. CDR3 length equals 17 residues. The junction had 9 bases not matched to a gene; V was cut back by 3 bases and J by 2 bases. Germline V CDR1 and CDR2: LNHDA, SQIVND (reference sequence). The chain's CDR3 is CASSIAPGRGTYNEQFF. CDR3 DNA sequence: TGTGCCAGTAGTATTGCCCCCGGGAGGGGGACCTACAATGAGCAGTTCTTC.

V gene TRBV9 combines with J gene TRBJ2-1; perhaps TRBD1 as D (6 bases). The V end lost 0 bases, the J end lost 4 bases, and 11 bases lay between the germline ends. Germline V gene data show CDR1 as SGDLS and CDR2 as YYNGEE. The CDR3 consists of 15 residues. CDR3 loop: CASSVDVGAYNEQFF. Here the CDR3 DNA reads TGTGCCAGCAGCGTAGACGTGGGGGCATACAATGAGCAGTTCTTC.

The V gene is TRBV18, the J gene TRBJ2-1, with TRBD2 identical over 7 bases. V trimming: 4 bases; J trimming: 7 bases; junction bases outside the gene matches: 13. Germline V gene sequence: CDR1 KGHSH, CDR2 LQKENI. This CDR3 region has 16 residues. This chain's CDR3 is CASSRIAGAQFNEQFF. CDR3 DNA sequence: TGTGCCAGCTCACGGATAGCGGGTGCCCAATTTAATGAGCAGTTCTTC.

The chain is built from TRBV15 and TRBJ2-1; 8 bases agree with TRBD2. Germline V gives CDR1 LNHNV, CDR2 YYDKDF (reference sequence). Trimming took 0 bases from V and 4 from J; bases not matched to a gene: 8. The CDR3 is 17 residues long. The CDR3 region is CATSRDSRREAYNEQFF. For the CDR3, the DNA is TGTGCCACCAGCAGAGATTCAAGGCGGGAGGCTTACAATGAGCAGTTCTTC.

The J gene is TRBJ1-5, the V gene TRBV29-1; a possible D gene is TRBD1 (6 bases). Germline CDR1 reads SQVTM; CDR2 reads ANQGSEA. The CDR3 covers 14 residues. V dropped 6 bases and J dropped 0 bases, with 12 bases sitting between them. The CDR3 region is CSVQDRNSNQPQHF. For the CDR3, the DNA is TGCAGCGTCCAGGACAGAAATAGCAATCAGCCCCAGCATTTT.

V is TRBV29-1 and J is TRBJ1-1; D might be TRBD1 (6 bases). V dropped 6 bases and J dropped 1 base, with 15 bases sitting between them. Germline V gene lookup returns CDR1 SQVTM and CDR2 ANQGSEA. The length of the CDR3 is 14 residues. The CDR3 nucleotides read TGCAGCGTAGTATCGGGGGGCTCGAACACTGAAGCTTTCTTT. It encodes CSVVSGGSNTEAFF.

The chain recombines TRBV7-8 with TRBJ1-2; no clear D. CDR3 length: 13 amino acids. V lost 2 bases and J lost 5, with 9 bases in between. CDR1 SGHVS and CDR2 FQNEAQ come from the germline V gene. CDR3 residues: CASSLRAAYGYTF. DNA of the CDR3: TGTGCCAGCAGCTTAAGGGCCGCGTATGGCTACACCTTC.

The chain has TRBV19 and TRBJ2-7, with D possibly being TRBD1 or TRBD2 (6 bases each). Trimming took off 4 bases at V and 6 bases at J, with 16 bases between the two ends. CDR3 length equals 14 residues. The germline gives CDR1 LNHDA, CDR2 SQIVND (reference sequence). CDR3 DNA: TGTGCCAGTAGTACCCTCCCCGGGGGCCTCGAGCAGTACTTC. It specifies CASSTLPGGLEQYF.

This clone turned up a few times. CDR3 residues: CASSFQGQNTEAFF. The CDR3 nucleotides read TGTGCCAGCAGTTTCCAGGGGCAAAACACTGAAGCTTTCTTT. The rearrangement uses TRBV27 and TRBJ1-1; possibly TRBD1 for D (6 bases). The CDR3 has 14 amino acids. Deletions cut 3 bases from V and 2 bases from J, with 10 bases between. The V gene's germline CDR1 is MNHEY and CDR2 SMNVEV (reference sequence).

This chain links TRBV29-1 with TRBJ1-1, with D unresolved. CDR3 length equals 12 residues. V was clipped by 6 bases and J by 1 base, with 9 bases between them. The germline CDR1 and CDR2 sequences are SQVTM and ANQGSEA. CDR3 in amino acids: CSVGRSNTEAFF. The DNA for the CDR3 is TGCAGCGTCGGGAGGTCGAACACTGAAGCTTTCTTT.

The V call is TRBV29-1, the J call TRBJ2-7, with D possibly being TRBD1 or TRBD2 (6 bases each). Trimming removed 7 bases at V and 0 bases at J, with 16 bases between. Germline-derived CDR1 and CDR2 are SQVTM and ANQGSEA. This CDR3 has 14 residues. The DNA for the CDR3 is TGCAGCGCTGTAGGGGGGAGAACCTCCTACGAGCAGTACTTC. Translating gives CSAVGGRTSYEQYF.

This rearrangement joins TRBV5-1 to TRBJ2-1; TRBD1 might be the D (5 bases). This CDR3 comprises 15 residues. V was pared by 4 bases and J by 0 bases, with 11 bases between. Germline CDR1 is SGHRS and CDR2 is YFSETQ. The CDR3 nucleotides are TGCGCCAGCAGCAAAGACAGCAGCTCCTACAATGAGCAGTTCTTC. As protein: CASSKDSSSYNEQFF.

The CDR3 spells CASSLGVGTGNIQYF. The DNA of the CDR3 is TGTGCCAGCAGCTTGGGAGTCGGGACAGGGAACATTCAGTACTTC. This chain uses TRBV7-8 with TRBJ2-4; 9 bases line up with TRBD1. Germline V gene sequence: CDR1 SGHVS, CDR2 FQNEAQ. J was trimmed by 7 bases and V by 3 bases; bases with no gene match: 7. The CDR3 runs 15 residues. Filled out from reference TRBV7-8 and TRBJ2-4, the complete variable domain reads GAGVSQSPRYKVAKRGQDVALRCDPISGHVSLFWYQQALGQGPEFLTYFQNEAQLDKSGLPSDRFFAERPEGSVSTLKIQRTQQEDSAVYLCASSLGVGTGNIQYFGAGTRLSVL.

This clone appeared a few times. The chain couples TRBV11-2 to TRBJ2-7; 7 nucleotides align to TRBD1. CDR3 length: 15 residues. J gave up 2 bases and V 1 base, and 5 bases lay outside the gene matches. Germline CDR1 and CDR2: SGHAT and FQNNGV. The CDR3 reads CASSLGTGIAYEQYF. The CDR3 coding sequence is TGTGCCAGCAGCTTAGGGACAGGCATTGCCTACGAGCAGTACTTC. The variable domain in full, completed from reference TRBV11-2 and TRBJ2-7, reads EAGVAQSPRYKIIEKRQSVAFWCNPISGHATLYWYQQILGQGPKLLIQFQNNGVVDDSQLPKDRFSAERLKGVDSTLKIQPAKLEDSAVYLCASSLGTGIAYEQYFGPGTRLTVT.

The V and J genes are TRBV29-1 and TRBJ2-1, with 7 bases aligning to TRBD2. The CDR3 covers 16 residues. CDR1 is SQVTM and CDR2 is ANQGSEA in the germline V gene. The trim removed 7 bases at V and 2 bases at J, leaving 14 bases unmatched. CDR3 sequence (DNA): TGCAGCGGCCGGGCGGGAGAGTTTCTCACCTACAATGAGCAGTTCTTC. This encodes CSGRAGEFLTYNEQFF.

The genes are TRBV10-3 and TRBJ2-3, with D uncertain. CDR3 length: 11 amino acids. Germline values: CDR1 ENHRY, CDR2 SYGVKD. V lost 5 bases and J lost 4, with 4 bases in between. The DNA for the CDR3 is TGTGCCATCAGTCCCGCAGATACGCAGTATTTT. It translates to CAISPADTQYF.